This T cell receptor (beta chain) originates from a study of T-cell memory formation after mild COVID-19. About the study: Clusters of TCRs were largely donor specific.

Study outcomes and limitations: SARS-CoV-2 specificity was not confirmed for second-wave clones peaking on day 37. For contracting clones, CD4+ ones sat mainly in CM and EM, CD8+ in EMRA. Balance between CD4 and CD8 was seen in clones contracting day 15 to 85, and a CD4+ lean was seen in later expanders.

As for this clonotype: What it binds is not known.

Each CDR3 protein gets one entry after TCRdb re-called the 5' RACE reads with MiXCR. This sample carries 190,000 or so distinct CDR3 sequences, 27% of them seen once, and the ten largest clones take around 10%. Specimen: PBMCs or a T cell subset sorted from them (not recorded which). This receptor was identified in an adult woman who had mild COVID-19 (a few samples of this study predate the infection). Cell type and time point are not known.

CDR3 in DNA: TGCAGTGCTAGAGATCCTCCTAGCGGGAGGGCCCCAGATACGCAGTATTTT. It codes for CSARDPPSGRAPDTQYF. The chain carries TRBV20-1 and TRBJ2-3, with 12 bases lining up with TRBD2. CDR1 is DFQATT, CDR2 SNEGSKA, per germline (reference sequence). The CDR3 covers 17 residues. The V segment lost 0 bases and the J segment 4 bases; nucleotides outside the gene matches: 8.